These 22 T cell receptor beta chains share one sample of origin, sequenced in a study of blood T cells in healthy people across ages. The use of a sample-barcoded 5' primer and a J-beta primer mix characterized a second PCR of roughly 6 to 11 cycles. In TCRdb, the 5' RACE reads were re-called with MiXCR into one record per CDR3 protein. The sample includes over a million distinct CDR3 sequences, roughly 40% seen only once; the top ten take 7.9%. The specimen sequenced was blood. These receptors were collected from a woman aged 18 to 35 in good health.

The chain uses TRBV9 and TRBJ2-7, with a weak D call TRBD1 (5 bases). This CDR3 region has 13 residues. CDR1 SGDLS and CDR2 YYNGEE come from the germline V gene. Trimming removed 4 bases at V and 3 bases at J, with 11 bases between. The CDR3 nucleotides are TGTGCCAGCAGCCCATCAGGGAACTACGAGCAGTACTTC. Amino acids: CASSPSGNYEQYF.

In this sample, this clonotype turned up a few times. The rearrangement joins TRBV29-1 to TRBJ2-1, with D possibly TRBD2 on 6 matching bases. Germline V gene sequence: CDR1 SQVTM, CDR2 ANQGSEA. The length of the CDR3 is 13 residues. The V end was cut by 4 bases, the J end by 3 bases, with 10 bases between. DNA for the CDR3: TGCAGCGTTGGGCGGGATTTCTACAATGAGCAGTTCTTC. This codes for CSVGRDFYNEQFF.

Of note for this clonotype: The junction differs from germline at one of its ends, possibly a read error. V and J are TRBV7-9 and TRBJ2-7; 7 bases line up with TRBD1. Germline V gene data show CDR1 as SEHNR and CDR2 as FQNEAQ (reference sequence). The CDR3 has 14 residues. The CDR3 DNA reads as TGCGCCACCGACTTCGGGCAGGGGGTGTACGAGCAGTACTTC. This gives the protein CATDFGQGVYEQYF.

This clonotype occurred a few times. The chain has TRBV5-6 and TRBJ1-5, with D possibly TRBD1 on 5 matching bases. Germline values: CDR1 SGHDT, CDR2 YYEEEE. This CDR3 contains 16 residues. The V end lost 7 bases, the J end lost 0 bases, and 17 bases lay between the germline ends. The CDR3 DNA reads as TGTGCCAGCCTCCGGGACTCCCGAAATAGCAATCAGCCCCAGCATTTT. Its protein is CASLRDSRNSNQPQHF.

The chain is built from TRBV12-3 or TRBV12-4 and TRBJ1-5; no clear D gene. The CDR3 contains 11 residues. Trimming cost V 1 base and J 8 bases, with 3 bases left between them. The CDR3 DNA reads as TGTGCCAGCAGTTTAGGTGAGCCCCAGCATTTT. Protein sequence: CASSLGEPQHF.

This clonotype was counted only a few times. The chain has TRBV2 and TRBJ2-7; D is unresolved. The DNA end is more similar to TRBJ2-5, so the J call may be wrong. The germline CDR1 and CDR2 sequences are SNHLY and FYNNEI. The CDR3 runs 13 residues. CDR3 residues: CASSATTPATQYF. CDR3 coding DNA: TGTGCCAGCAGCGCAACCACGCCGGCGACCCAGTACTTC.

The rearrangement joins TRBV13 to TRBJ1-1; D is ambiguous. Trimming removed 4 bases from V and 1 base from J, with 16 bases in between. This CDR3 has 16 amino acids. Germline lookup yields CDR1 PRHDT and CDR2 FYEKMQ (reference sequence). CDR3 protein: CASSSRVRAGNTEAFF. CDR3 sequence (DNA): TGTGCCAGCAGCTCACGCGTCCGGGCAGGGAACACTGAAGCTTTCTTT.

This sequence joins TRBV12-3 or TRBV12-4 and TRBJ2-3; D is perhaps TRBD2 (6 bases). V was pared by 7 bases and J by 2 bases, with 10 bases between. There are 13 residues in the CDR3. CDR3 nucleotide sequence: TGTGCCAGCAAACTAGCCTCCACAGATACGCAGTATTTT. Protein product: CASKLASTDTQYF.

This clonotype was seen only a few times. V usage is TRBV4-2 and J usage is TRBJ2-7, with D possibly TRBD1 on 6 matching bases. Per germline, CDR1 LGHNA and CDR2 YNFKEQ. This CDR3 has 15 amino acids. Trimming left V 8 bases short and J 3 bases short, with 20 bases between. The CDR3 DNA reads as TGTGCCAGCGACCCGGGACCGGGGACAAACTACGAGCAGTACTTC. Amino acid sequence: CASDPGPGTNYEQYF.

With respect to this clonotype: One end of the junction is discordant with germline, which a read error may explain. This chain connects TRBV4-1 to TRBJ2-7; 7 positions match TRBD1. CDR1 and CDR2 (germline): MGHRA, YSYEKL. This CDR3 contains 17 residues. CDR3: CASSQGCGQVNSYERYF. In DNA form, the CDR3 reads TGCGCCAGCAGCCAAGGTTGCGGACAGGTTAACTCCTACGAGCGGTACTTC.

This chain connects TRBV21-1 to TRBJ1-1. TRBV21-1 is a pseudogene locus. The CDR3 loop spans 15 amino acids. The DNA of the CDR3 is TGTGCCAGCAGCCTAGCTGGGACGGGGCACACTGAAGCTTTCTTT. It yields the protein CASSLAGTGHTEAFF.

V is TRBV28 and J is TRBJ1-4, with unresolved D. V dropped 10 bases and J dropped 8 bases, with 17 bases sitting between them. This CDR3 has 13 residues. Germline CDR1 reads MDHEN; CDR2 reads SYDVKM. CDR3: CATAAGREEKLFF. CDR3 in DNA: TGTGCCACCGCGGCGGGAAGAGAAGAAAAACTGTTTTTT.

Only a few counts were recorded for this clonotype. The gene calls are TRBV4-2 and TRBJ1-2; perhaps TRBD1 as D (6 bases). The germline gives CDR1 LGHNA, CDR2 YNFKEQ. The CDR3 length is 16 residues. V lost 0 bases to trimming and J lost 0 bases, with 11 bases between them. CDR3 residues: CASSQDPGQPNYGYTF. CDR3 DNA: TGTGCCAGCAGCCAAGACCCGGGACAACCTAACTATGGCTACACCTTC.

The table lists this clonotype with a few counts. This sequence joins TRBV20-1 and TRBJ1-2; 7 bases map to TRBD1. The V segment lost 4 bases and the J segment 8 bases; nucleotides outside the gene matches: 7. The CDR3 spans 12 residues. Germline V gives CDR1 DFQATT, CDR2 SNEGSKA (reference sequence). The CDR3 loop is CSATGQVSGYTF. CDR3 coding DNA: TGCAGTGCTACTGGACAGGTCTCAGGCTACACCTTC.

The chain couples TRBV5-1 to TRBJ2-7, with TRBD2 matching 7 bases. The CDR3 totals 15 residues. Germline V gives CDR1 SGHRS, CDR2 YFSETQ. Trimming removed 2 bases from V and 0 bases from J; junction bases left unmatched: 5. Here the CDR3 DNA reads TGCGCCAGCAGCTTTTGCGGGGGAAGCTCCTACGAGCAGTACTTC. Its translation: CASSFCGGSSYEQYF.

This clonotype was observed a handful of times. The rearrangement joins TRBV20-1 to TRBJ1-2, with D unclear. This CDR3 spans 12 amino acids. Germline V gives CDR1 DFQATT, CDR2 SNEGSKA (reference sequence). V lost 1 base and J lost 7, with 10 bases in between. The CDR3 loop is CSARGGGLGYTF. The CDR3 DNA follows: TGCAGTGCTAGAGGCGGTGGGCTTGGCTACACCTTC.

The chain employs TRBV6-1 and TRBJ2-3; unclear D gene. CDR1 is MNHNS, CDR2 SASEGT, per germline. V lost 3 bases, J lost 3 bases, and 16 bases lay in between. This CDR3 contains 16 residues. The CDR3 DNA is TGTGCCAGCAGTGATCCCCGTCGCCAAGTAACAGATACGCAGTATTTT. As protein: CASSDPRRQVTDTQYF.

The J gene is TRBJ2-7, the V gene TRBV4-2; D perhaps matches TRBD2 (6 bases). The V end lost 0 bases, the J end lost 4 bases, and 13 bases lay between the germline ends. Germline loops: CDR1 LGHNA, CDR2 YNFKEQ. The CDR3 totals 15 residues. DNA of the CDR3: TGTGCCAGCAGCCAAGACATGGCGGGGAGTTACGAGCAGTACTTC. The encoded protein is CASSQDMAGSYEQYF.

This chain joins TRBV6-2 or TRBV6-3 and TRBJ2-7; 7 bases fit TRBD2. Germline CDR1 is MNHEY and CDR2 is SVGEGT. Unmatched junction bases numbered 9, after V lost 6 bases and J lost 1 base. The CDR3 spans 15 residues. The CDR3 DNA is TGTGCCAGCAGCCCTCCCGCGGGGGTTTCCTACGAGCAGTACTTC. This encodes CASSPPAGVSYEQYF.

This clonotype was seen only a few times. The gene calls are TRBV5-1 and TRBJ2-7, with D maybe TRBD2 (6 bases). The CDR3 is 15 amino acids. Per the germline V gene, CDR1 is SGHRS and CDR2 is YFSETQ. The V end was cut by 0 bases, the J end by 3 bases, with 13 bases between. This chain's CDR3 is CASSLAGSPFYEQYF. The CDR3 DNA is TGCGCCAGCAGCTTGGCCGGGAGCCCCTTCTACGAGCAGTACTTC.

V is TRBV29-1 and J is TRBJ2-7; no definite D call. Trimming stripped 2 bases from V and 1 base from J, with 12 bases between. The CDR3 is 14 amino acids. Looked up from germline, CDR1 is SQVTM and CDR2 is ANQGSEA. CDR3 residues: CSVENEDGSYEQYF. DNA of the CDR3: TGCAGCGTTGAAAACGAGGACGGATCCTACGAGCAGTACTTC.

In DNA form, the CDR3 reads TGCGCCAGCAGTCGCCTAACTAGCGGAGGCATAGTCGAGGCAGATACGCAGTATTTT. Translating it yields CASSRLTSGGIVEADTQYF. The genes are TRBV10-1 and TRBJ2-3, with 8 bases matching TRBD2. Per germline, CDR1 WNHNN and CDR2 SYGVQD (reference sequence). This CDR3 spans 19 amino acids. V dropped 5 bases and J dropped 4; count of bases not matched to a gene: 20.